This is a list of T cell receptor beta chains from one sample in a study of STAT5B mutations in CD4+ large granular lymphocyte leukemia. The protocol was immunoSEQ multiplex PCR, while the TCRdb copy is restricted to in-frame clones and leaves out a portion. The profile shows a few thousand clones, 79% of them singletons. The specimen was PBMCs. The receptor set was obtained from a woman aged 70-85 years with CD4+ T-cell large granular lymphocyte leukemia. The CDR3 runs from the conserved cysteine through the conserved F or W. A D gene is named only where the DNA matches it firmly. Clone size is given for some rows only: seen once, a few or many times, or a class if the clone is expanded.

V	J	D	size	CDR3	DNA
TRBV10-2	TRBJ1-5	-	-	CASSESGVNQPQHF	TGCGCCAGCAGTGAGTCGGGGGTGAATCAGCCCCAGCATTTT
TRBV28	TRBJ1-2	-	-	CASSLRQYGYTF	TGTGCCAGCAGTTTACGGCAGTATGGCTACACCTTC
TRBV6-1	TRBJ1-2	-	-	CASSEGSYGYTF	TGTGCCAGCAGTGAGGGCAGCTATGGCTACACCTTC
TRBV28	TRBJ1-2	TRBD1	-	CASRTGTGYGYTF	TGTGCCAGCAGAACCGGGACAGGGTATGGCTACACCTTC
TRBV4-1	TRBJ1-5	-	few	CASSQDRASGQPQHF	TGCGCCAGCAGCCAAGACAGGGCGTCGGGTCAGCCCCAGCATTTT
TRBV5-1	TRBJ2-5	-	-	CASSSQLGETQYF	TGCGCCAGCAGCTCCCAACTGGGAGAGACCCAGTACTTC
TRBV21-1	TRBJ2-7	-	-	CASSKEGTSGTHEQYF	TGTGCCAGCAGCAAAGAGGGGACTAGCGGGACCCACGAGCAGTACTTC
TRBV5-6	TRBJ1-2	-	-	CASSSGTSYGYTF	TGTGCCAGCAGCTCCGGGACAAGCTATGGCTACACCTTC
TRBV11-2	TRBJ2-2	TRBD1	-	CASSLPGGGELFF	TGTGCCAGCAGCTTACCAGGGGGAGGGGAGCTGTTTTTT
TRBV19	TRBJ2-1	TRBD2	-	CASSITAYLAEPYNEQFF	TGTGCCAGTAGTATCACGGCCTATCTAGCGGAACCCTACAATGAGCAGTTCTTC
TRBV5-1	TRBJ2-7	-	-	CASSRGLASYYEQYF	TGCGCCAGCAGCCGGGGACTTGCCTCCTACTACGAGCAGTACTTC
TRBV19	TRBJ1-6	-	-	CASTFGRGNSPLHF	TGTGCCAGTACCTTCGGACGGGGAAATTCACCCCTCCACTTT
TRBV5-4	TRBJ2-3	-	-	CASSLAENPWGTDTQYF	TGTGCCAGCAGCTTGGCAGAGAATCCCTGGGGCACAGATACGCAGTATTTT
TRBV11-1	TRBJ2-2	-	-	CASSPMGTGELFF	TGTGCCAGCAGCCCCATGGGCACCGGGGAGCTGTTTTTT
TRBV18	TRBJ1-4	TRBD1	-	CASSLGTGNEKLFF	TGTGCCAGCTCACTTGGGACAGGGAATGAAAAACTGTTTTTT
TRBV6-4	TRBJ1-2	TRBD1	-	CASSLTGQGQGGYTF	TGTGCCAGCAGCCTTACCGGACAGGGGCAGGGAGGCTACACCTTC
TRBV7-6	TRBJ2-1	-	-	CASSLVRATHNEQFF	TGTGCCAGCAGCTTAGTACGGGCAACCCATAATGAGCAGTTCTTC
TRBV9	TRBJ2-6	-	-	CASGGASGANVLTF	TGTGCCAGCGGGGGGGCGTCTGGGGCCAACGTCCTGACTTTC
TRBV7-2	TRBJ2-7	TRBD1	-	CASSRDRVGEQYF	TGTGCCAGCAGCCGAGACAGGGTAGGCGAGCAGTACTTC
TRBV5-1	TRBJ1-5	-	-	CASSVLPHGGRGDQPQHF	TGCGCCAGCAGCGTCCTGCCTCACGGGGGCCGGGGCGATCAGCCCCAGCATTTT
TRBV5-1	TRBJ1-5	-	-	CASSPRGGNQPQHF	TGCGCCAGCAGCCCTAGGGGAGGCAATCAGCCCCAGCATTTT
TRBV11-2	TRBJ2-2	TRBD2	-	CASSLGVAGALNTGELFF	TGTGCCAGCAGCTTAGGGGTAGCGGGGGCCTTGAACACCGGGGAGCTGTTTTTT
TRBV9	TRBJ2-1	-	-	CASSVDNNEQFF	TGTGCCAGCAGCGTAGATAACAATGAGCAGTTCTTC
TRBV5-6	TRBJ2-5	-	-	CASSLGVGGGETQYF	TGTGCCAGCAGCTTGGGAGTGGGGGGCGGAGAGACCCAGTACTTC
TRBV6-4	TRBJ2-2	TRBD2	few	CASSVGAGAAGELFF	TGTGCCAGCAGTGTTGGGGCGGGAGCGGCCGGGGAGCTGTTTTTT
TRBV7-8	TRBJ2-3	-	-	CASSLHRAGDTQYF	TGTGCCAGCAGCCTCCACAGGGCGGGAGATACGCAGTATTTT
TRBV29-1	TRBJ2-3	TRBD1	-	CSVAQGAQSGTNTQYF	TGCAGCGTTGCACAGGGGGCGCAGTCCGGGACAAATACGCAGTATTTT
TRBV10-3	TRBJ1-1	-	-	CAARNGQSTEAFF	TGTGCCGCCAGAAATGGACAGTCCACTGAAGCTTTCTTT
TRBV19	TRBJ1-5	-	-	CASSIGTSNQPQHF	TGTGCCAGTAGTATCGGGACAAGCAATCAGCCCCAGCATTTT
TRBV6-1	TRBJ2-1	TRBD2	-	CASITSELSYNEQFF	TGTGCCAGCATCACTAGCGAGCTCTCCTACAATGAGCAGTTCTTC
TRBV5-1	TRBJ1-1	-	-	CASSSDPGVAEAFF	TGCGCCAGCAGCTCTGACCCAGGGGTGGCTGAAGCTTTCTTT
TRBV19	TRBJ2-1	TRBD2	-	CASTLLAGNHNEQFF	TGTGCCAGTACTCTACTAGCGGGGAACCACAATGAGCAGTTCTTC
TRBV19	TRBJ1-1	-	-	CASSNARSTEAFF	TGTGCCAGTAGTAACGCAAGGAGCACTGAAGCTTTCTTT
TRBV28	TRBJ2-7	-	-	CASSLGIGYEQYF	TGTGCCAGCAGTTTGGGAATCGGCTACGAGCAGTACTTC
TRBV28	TRBJ1-5	TRBD1	-	CASSLTGGVHQPQHF	TGTGCCAGCAGTTTAACAGGGGGGGTACATCAGCCCCAGCATTTT
TRBV5-8	TRBJ2-3	TRBD2	-	CASSAGLAGDTQYF	TGTGCCAGCAGCGCGGGACTAGCGGGAGATACGCAGTATTTT
TRBV6-5	TRBJ2-7	TRBD2	-	CASKRGRASYEQYF	TGTGCCAGCAAACGCGGGAGGGCCTCGTACGAGCAGTACTTC
TRBV10-2	TRBJ2-2	-	-	CASSPGTGELFF	TGCGCCAGCAGCCCGGGAACCGGGGAGCTGTTTTTT